This T cell receptor (beta chain) originates from a study of patients and donors after allogeneic stem cell transplantation. This CDR3 comprises 15 residues. Germline V gene lookup returns CDR1 MNHEY and CDR2 SVGEGT. The trim removed 4 bases at V and 5 bases at J, leaving 8 bases unmatched. A single record per CDR3 protein comes from TCRdb applying MiXCR to the RT-PCR reads. Altogether about a million distinct CDR3 sequences are present, over 15% being singletons, with the ten largest covering approximately 5.9%. This clonotype was observed a few times. The receptor comes from a human donor who was either an allogeneic HSCT recipient or a stem cell or donor lymphocyte infusion donor (not recorded which). It is not recorded whose cells these are; they may come from a transplant donor. Material: blood, either unsorted or a sorted T cell fraction (not recorded which). J is TRBJ1-2 and V is TRBV6-2 or TRBV6-3, with 9 nucleotides matching TRBD1. The DNA of the CDR3 is TGTGCCAGCAGTTCGCCCGGGACAGGGTCATATGGCTACACCTTC. Residues: CASSSPGTGSYGYTF.